This TCR beta chain was identified in a study of T cell responses to AZD1222 COVID-19 vaccine. Study results and limitations: Vaccine-associated CD4 TCRs spanned spike, dominant at 160-218 and 743-854.

The germline gives CDR1 MNHEY, CDR2 SVGAGI. V gave up 6 bases and J gave up 0 bases; unmatched junction bases: 2. The CDR3 covers 13 residues. Sequenced by immunoSEQ multiplex PCR; TCRdb stores in-frame clones only, minus some. The sample includes around 110,000 clones, roughly 90% of them seen just once. A remark on this clone: No antigen is known for it.

This chain uses TRBV6-5 with TRBJ2-7, with 7 bases matching TRBD1. The sequencing here drew on peripheral blood, taken on day 0 of AZD1222 vaccination. The receptor comes from an adult in good health. The CDR3 region is CASSRQGSYEQYF. Here the CDR3 DNA reads TGTGCCAGCAGCCGACAGGGCTCCTACGAGCAGTACTTC.